What follows are 6 T cell receptor beta chains derived from one specimen sequenced in a study of blood T cell repertoires in COVID-19. The assay was immunoSEQ multiplex PCR, and TCRdb's table has in-frame clones only and misses some. The data contain over 200,000 clones, approximately 89% of them singletons. Sample: PBMCs or T cells enriched from blood (not recorded which). The receptors here all came from a woman aged 30 to 39 who had been exposed to COVID-19.

The chain recombines TRBV29-1 with TRBJ1-5; maybe TRBD1 (6 bases). CDR3 length: 12 amino acids. The germline gives CDR1 SQVTM, CDR2 ANQGSEA. The V and J ends lost 4 bases and 9 bases respectively, with 13 bases between them. The DNA for the CDR3 is TGCAGCGTTGCCCAGACACAGGGGCCCCAGCATTTT. Protein: CSVAQTQGPQHF.

The chain is built from TRBV9 and TRBJ1-6; possibly TRBD1 for D (5 bases). The germline gives CDR1 SGDLS, CDR2 YYNGEE. V was trimmed by 2 bases and J by 9 bases, leaving 12 bases between them. CDR3 size: 14 residues. For the CDR3, the DNA is TGTGCCAGCAGCGTCAAGGGGTCAGGTTCACCCCTCCACTTT. It yields the protein CASSVKGSGSPLHF.

V is TRBV2 and J is TRBJ2-7; D ambiguous. V was pared by 4 bases and J by 2 bases, with 9 bases between. CDR3 length equals 13 residues. Per germline, CDR1 SNHLY and CDR2 FYNNEI. DNA of the CDR3: TGTGCCAGCAGTGGACTGCGGACCTACGAGCAGTACTTC. This translates into CASSGLRTYEQYF. Full variable domain (missing parts from reference TRBV2 and TRBJ2-7): EPEVTQTPSHQVTQMGQEVILRCVPISNHLYFYWYRQILGQKVEFLVSFYNNEISEKSEIFDDQFSVERPDGSNFTLKIRSTKLEDSAMYFCASSGLRTYEQYFGPGTRLTVT.

This clone was seen ten or more times. This rearrangement joins TRBV5-5 to TRBJ1-3; D is unclear. Between the trimmed V and J ends, which lost 0 bases and 0 bases, there was a span of 10 bases. The germline gives CDR1 SGHKS, CDR2 YYEKEE (reference sequence). CDR3 length equals 16 residues. The chain's CDR3 is CASSLAAGVSGNTIYF. CDR3 in DNA: TGTGCCAGCAGCTTGGCCGCGGGAGTCTCTGGAAACACCATATATTTT.

This clone was seen a few times. The gene calls are TRBV28 and TRBJ2-7, with 8 bases lining up with TRBD2. Germline V CDR1 and CDR2: MDHEN, SYDVKM. V shed 4 bases, J shed 5 bases, and the junction held 16 bases outside the gene matches. The CDR3 covers 17 residues. The CDR3 nucleotides read TGTGCCAGCAGTTCAATTTATAATGGACTAGCACCCGACGAGCAGTACTTC. Its translation is CASSSIYNGLAPDEQYF.

This chain connects TRBV4-1 to TRBJ1-3; 7 nucleotides line up with TRBD1. CDR3 length: 17 amino acids. CDR1 is MGHRA and CDR2 is YSYEKL in the germline V gene. After removal of 6 bases from V and 0 bases from J, the junction contained 11 bases not matched to a gene. CDR3 bases: TGCGCCAGCAGTCCCGGGACAGCAAGGAGCTCTGGAAACACCATATATTTT. It translates to CASSPGTARSSGNTIYF.